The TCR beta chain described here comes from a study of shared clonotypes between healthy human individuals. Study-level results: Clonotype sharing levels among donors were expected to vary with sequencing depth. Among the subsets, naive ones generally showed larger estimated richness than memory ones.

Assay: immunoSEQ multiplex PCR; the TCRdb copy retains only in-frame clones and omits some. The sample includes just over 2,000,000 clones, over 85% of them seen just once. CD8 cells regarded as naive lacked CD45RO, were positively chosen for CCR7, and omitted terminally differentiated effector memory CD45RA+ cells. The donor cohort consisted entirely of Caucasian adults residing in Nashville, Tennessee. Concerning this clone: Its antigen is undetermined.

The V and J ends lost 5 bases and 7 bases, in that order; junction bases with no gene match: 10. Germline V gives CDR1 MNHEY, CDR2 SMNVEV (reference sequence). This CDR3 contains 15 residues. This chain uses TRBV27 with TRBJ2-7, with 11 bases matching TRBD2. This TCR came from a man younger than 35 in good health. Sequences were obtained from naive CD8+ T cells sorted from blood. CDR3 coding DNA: TGTGCCAGCAGTGCACTAGCGGGGGCCGCCCTAGAGCAGTACTTC. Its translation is CASSALAGAALEQYF.